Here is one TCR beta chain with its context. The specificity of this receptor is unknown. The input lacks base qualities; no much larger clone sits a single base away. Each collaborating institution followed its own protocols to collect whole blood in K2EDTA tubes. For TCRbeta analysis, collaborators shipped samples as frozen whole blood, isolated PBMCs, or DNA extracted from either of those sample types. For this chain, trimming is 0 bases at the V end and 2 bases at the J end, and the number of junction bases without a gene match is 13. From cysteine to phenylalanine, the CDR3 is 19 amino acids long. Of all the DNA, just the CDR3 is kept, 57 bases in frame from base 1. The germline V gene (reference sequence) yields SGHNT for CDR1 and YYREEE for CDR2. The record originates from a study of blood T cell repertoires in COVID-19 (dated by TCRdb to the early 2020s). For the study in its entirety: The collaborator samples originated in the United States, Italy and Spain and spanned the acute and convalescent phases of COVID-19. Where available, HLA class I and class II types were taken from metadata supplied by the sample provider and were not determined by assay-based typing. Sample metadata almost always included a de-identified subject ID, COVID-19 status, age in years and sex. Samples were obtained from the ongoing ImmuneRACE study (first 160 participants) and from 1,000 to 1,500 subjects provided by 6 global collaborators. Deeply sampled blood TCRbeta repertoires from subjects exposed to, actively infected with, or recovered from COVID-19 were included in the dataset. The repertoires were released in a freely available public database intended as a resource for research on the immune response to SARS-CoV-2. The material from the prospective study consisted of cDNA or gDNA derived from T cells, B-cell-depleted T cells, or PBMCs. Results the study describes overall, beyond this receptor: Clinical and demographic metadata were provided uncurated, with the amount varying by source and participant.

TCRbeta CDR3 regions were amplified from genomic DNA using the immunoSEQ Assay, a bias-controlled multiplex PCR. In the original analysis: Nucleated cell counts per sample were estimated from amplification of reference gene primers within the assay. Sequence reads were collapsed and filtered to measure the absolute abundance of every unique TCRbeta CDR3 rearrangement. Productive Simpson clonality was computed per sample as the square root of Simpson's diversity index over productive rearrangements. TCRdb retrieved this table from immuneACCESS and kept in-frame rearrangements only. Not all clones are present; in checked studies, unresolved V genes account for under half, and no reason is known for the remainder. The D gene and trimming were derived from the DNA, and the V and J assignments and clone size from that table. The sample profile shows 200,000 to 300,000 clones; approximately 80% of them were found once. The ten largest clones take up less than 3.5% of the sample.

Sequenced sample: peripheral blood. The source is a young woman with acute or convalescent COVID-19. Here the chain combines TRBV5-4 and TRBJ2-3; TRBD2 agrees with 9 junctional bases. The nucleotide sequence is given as TGTGCCAGCAGCTTGGCCGGGTGGGGTAGCGGGAGCCTCACAGATACGCAGTATTTT. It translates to CASSLAGWGSGSLTDTQYF.